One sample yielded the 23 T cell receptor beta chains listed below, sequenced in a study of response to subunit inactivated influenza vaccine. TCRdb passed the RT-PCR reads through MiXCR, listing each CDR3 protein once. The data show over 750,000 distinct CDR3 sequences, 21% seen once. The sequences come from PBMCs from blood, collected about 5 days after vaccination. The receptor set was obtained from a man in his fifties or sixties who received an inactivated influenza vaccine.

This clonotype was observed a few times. In nucleotides, the CDR3 is TGTGCCAGCAGCTTGCGTGGACTAGCGGGCTCCTACGAGCAGTACTTC. This encodes CASSLRGLAGSYEQYF. The chain couples TRBV5-4 to TRBJ2-7; 11 bases are shared with TRBD2. Germline values: CDR1 SGHNT, CDR2 YYREEE (reference sequence). With V trimmed by 1 base and J by 0 bases, 3 bases remained unmatched. The CDR3 contains 16 residues.

CDR3 sequence reads: CASSSQGQTTDTQYF. CDR3 nucleotides: TGCGCCAGCAGCTCCCAGGGACAAACGACAGATACGCAGTATTTT. The chain employs TRBV5-1 and TRBJ2-3, with D perhaps TRBD1 (6 bases). There are 15 residues in the CDR3. Deletions cut 3 bases from V and 3 bases from J, with 14 bases between. The germline gives CDR1 SGHRS, CDR2 YFSETQ.

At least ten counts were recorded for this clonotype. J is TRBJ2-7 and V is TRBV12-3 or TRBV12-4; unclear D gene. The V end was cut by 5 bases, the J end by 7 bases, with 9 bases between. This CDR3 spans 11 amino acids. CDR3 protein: CASSLYREQYF. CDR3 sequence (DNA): TGTGCCAGCAGTCTCTACAGAGAGCAGTACTTC.

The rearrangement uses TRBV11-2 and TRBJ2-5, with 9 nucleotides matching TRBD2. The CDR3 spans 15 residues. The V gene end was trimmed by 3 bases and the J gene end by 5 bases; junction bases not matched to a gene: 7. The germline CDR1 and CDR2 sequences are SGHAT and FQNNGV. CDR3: CASSFRSGSGETQYF. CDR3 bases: TGTGCCAGCAGCTTCCGTAGCGGGAGCGGCGAGACCCAGTACTTC.

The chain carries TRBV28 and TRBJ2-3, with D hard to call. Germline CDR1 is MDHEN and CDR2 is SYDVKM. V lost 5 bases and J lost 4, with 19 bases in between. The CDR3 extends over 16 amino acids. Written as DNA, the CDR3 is TGTGCCAGCAGTCCCCGGCTGGGCATAACTTCAGATACGCAGTATTTT. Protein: CASSPRLGITSDTQYF.

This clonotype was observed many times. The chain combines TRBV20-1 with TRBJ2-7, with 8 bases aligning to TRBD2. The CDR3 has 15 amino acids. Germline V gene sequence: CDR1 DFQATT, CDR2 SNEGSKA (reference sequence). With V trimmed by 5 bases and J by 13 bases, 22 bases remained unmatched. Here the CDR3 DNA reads TGCAGTGCTTCCTCCGGGACTAGGGTTATAACCCAGGGTTACTTC. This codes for CSASSGTRVITQGYF.

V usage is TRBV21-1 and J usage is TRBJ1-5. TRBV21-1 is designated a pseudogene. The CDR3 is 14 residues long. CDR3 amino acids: CASSKRVYDQPQHF. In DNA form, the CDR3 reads TGTGCCAGCAGCAAGAGGGTATACGACCAGCCCCAGCATTTT.

For the CDR3, the DNA is TGCAGTGCTAGCGGGAGCGGGGGGACCCAGTACTTC. Its translation: CSASGSGGTQYF. The J gene is TRBJ2-5, the V gene TRBV20-1; 8 bases line up with TRBD2. Germline V gene data show CDR1 as DFQATT and CDR2 as SNEGSKA (reference sequence). This CDR3 has 12 residues. V dropped 3 bases and J dropped 7; count of bases not matched to a gene: 4.

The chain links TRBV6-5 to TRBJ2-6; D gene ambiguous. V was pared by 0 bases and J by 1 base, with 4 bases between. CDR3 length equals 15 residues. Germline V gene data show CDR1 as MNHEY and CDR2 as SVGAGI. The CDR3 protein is CASSYSPSGANVLTF. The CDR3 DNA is TGTGCCAGCAGTTACTCTCCTTCTGGGGCCAACGTCCTGACTTTC.

For the CDR3, the DNA is TGTGCCAGCAGCCACGGACGGGCGGACTCTGGAAACACCATATATTTT. Translation: CASSHGRADSGNTIYF. The chain links TRBV4-2 to TRBJ1-3, with D unclear. With 3 bases removed from V and 0 bases from J, the gap between germline ends came to 12 bases. Germline-derived CDR1 and CDR2 are LGHNA and YNFKEQ. This CDR3 contains 16 residues.

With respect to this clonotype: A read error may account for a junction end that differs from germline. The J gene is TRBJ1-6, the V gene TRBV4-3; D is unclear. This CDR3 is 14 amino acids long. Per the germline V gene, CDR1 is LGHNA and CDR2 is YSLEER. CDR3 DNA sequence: TGCGCCAGCAGCCCAGCCGGGGATAAGTCACCCCTCCACTTT. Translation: CASSPAGDKSPLHF.

Here the CDR3 reads CASSFSTRGQPSSYEQYF. CDR3 sequence (DNA): TGTGCCAGCAGTTTTAGCACGCGGGGCCAGCCCAGCTCCTACGAGCAGTACTTC. The V call is TRBV2, the J call TRBJ2-7; D possibly corresponds to TRBD2 (6 bases). This CDR3 is built from 18 residues. Germline CDR1 and CDR2: SNHLY and FYNNEI. Trimming cost V 5 bases and J 0 bases, with 23 bases left between them.

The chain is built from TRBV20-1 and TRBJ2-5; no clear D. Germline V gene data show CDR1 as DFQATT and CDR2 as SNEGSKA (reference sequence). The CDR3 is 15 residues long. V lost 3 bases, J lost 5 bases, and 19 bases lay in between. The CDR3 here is CSASSGWAFEETQYF. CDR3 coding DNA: TGCAGTGCTAGTAGTGGCTGGGCCTTCGAGGAGACCCAGTACTTC.

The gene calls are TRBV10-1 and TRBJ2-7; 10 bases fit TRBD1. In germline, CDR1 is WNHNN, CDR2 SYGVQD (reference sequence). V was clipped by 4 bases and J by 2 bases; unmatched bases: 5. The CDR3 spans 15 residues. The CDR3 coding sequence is TGCGCCAGCAGTGCGGGACAGGGGAGGACCTACGAGCAGTACTTC. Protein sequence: CASSAGQGRTYEQYF.

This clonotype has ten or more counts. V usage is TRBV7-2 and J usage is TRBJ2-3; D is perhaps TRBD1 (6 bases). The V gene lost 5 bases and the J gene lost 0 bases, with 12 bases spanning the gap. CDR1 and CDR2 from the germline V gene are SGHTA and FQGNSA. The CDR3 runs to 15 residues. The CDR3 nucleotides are TGTGCCAGCAGCCAAGACAGGACTAGCACAGATACGCAGTATTTT. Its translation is CASSQDRTSTDTQYF.

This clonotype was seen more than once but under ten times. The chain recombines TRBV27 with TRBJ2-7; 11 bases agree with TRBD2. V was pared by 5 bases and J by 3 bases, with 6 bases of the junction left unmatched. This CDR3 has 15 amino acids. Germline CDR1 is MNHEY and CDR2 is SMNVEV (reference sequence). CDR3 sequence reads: CASSTHGTSGYEQYF. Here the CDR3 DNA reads TGTGCCAGCAGTACGCATGGGACTAGCGGCTACGAGCAGTACTTC.

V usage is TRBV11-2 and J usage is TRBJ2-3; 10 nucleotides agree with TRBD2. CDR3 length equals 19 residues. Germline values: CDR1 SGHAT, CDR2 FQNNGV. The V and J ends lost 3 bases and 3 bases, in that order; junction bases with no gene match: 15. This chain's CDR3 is CASSFRLAGRAGETDTQYF. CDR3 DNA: TGTGCCAGCAGCTTCAGACTAGCGGGTCGGGCAGGGGAAACAGATACGCAGTATTTT.

The CDR3 coding sequence is TGTGCCATCAGTGATCTGGGGCCAAGCCCAGATACGCAGTATTTT. This encodes CAISDLGPSPDTQYF. This chain connects TRBV10-3 to TRBJ2-3; a possible D gene is TRBD1 (5 bases). V was pared by 3 bases and J by 4 bases, with 14 bases between. This CDR3 contains 15 residues. CDR1 and CDR2 from the germline V gene are ENHRY and SYGVKD.

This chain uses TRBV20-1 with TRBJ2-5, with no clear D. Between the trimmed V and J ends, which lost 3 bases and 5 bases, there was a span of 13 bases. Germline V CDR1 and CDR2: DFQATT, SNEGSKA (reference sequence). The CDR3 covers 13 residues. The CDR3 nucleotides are TGCAGTGCTAGGGAGCGAGGTTGGGAGACCCAGTACTTC. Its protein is CSARERGWETQYF.

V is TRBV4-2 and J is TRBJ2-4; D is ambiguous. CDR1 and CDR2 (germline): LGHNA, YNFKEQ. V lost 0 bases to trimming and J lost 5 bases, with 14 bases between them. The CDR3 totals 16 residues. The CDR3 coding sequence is TGTGCCAGCAGCCAAGATCCCGTGCGAAAACAAAACATTCAGTACTTC. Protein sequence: CASSQDPVRKQNIQYF.

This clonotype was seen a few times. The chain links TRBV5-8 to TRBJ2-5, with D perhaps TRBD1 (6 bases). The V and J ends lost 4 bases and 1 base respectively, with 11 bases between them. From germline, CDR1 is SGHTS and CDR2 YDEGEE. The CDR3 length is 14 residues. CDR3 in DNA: TGTGCCAGCAGCACCGGGACAAGCCAAGAGACCCAGTACTTC. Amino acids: CASSTGTSQETQYF.

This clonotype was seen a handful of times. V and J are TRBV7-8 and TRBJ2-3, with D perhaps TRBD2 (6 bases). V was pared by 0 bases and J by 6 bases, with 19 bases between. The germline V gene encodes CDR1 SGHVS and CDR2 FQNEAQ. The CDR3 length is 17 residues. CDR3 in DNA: TGTGCCAGCAGCTTAGCGCCCTCTGGGACTTTAGGGGATACGCAGTATTTT. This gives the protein CASSLAPSGTLGDTQYF. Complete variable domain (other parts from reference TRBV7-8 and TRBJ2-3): GAGVSQSPRYKVAKRGQDVALRCDPISGHVSLFWYQQALGQGPEFLTYFQNEAQLDKSGLPSDRFFAERPEGSVSTLKIQRTQQEDSAVYLCASSLAPSGTLGDTQYFGPGTRLTVL.

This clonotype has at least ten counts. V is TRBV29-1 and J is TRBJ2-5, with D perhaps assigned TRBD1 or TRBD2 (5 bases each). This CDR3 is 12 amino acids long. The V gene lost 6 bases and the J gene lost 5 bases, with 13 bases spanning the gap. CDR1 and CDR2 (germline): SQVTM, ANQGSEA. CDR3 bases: TGCAGCGTCCAGGGAGCTTGGGAGACCCAGTACTTC. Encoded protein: CSVQGAWETQYF.